The source of this TCR beta chain is a study of blood T cell repertoires in COVID-19. Study information: COVID-19 samples, acute and convalescent, were from the United States, Italy and Spain. The analysed material was cDNA or gDNA that came from T cells, B-cell-depleted T cells, or PBMCs.

V was trimmed by 5 bases and J by 7 bases, leaving 8 bases between them. Per germline, CDR1 LNHDA and CDR2 SQIVND (reference sequence). This CDR3 spans 11 amino acids. In the authors' workflow: The assay estimated nucleated cells by amplifying reference gene primers. Repertoires were generated with immunoSEQ multiplex PCR, while TCRdb's copy carries only in-frame clones and drops some. V and J calls and clone size follow that table, whereas D and trimming were derived from the DNA. The sample includes roughly 90,000 clones, around four fifths of them seen just once. The chain employs TRBV19 and TRBJ1-2, with D uncertain. The clonotype comes from a human donor in a cohort sampled during active COVID-19. The sequenced sample was peripheral blood. For the CDR3, the DNA is TGTGCCAGTAGTTCGACATTTGGCTACACCTTC. Encoded protein: CASSSTFGYTF. The variable domain in full, with the rest retrieved from reference TRBV19 and TRBJ1-2, is DGGITQSPKYLFRKEGQNVTLSCEQNLNHDAMYWYRQDPGQGLRLIYYSQIVNDFQKGDIAEGYSVSREKKESFPLTVTSAQKNPTAFYLCASSSTFGYTFGSGTRLTVV.